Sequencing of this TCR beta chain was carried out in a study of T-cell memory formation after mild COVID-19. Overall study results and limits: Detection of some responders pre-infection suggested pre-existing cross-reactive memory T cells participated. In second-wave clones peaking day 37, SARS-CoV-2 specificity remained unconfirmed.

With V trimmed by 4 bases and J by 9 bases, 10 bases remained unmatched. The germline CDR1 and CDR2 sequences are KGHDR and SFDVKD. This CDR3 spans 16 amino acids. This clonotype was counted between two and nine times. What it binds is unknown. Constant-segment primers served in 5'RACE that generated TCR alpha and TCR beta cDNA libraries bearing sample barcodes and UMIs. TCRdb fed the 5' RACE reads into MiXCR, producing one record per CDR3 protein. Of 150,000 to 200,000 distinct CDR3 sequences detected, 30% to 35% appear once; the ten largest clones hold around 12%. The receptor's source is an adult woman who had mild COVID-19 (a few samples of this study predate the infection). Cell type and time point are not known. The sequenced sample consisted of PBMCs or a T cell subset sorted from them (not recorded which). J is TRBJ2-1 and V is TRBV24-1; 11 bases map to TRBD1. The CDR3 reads CATSDPPRTGGGEQFF. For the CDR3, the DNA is TGTGCCACCAGTGACCCACCCAGGACAGGGGGCGGTGAGCAGTTCTTC.